This T cell receptor beta chain was sequenced for a study of early T cells in non-severe SARS-CoV-2 infection. The wider study: Sequencing used unsorted whole-blood bulk RNA, so chains lack pairing.

Worth noting for this clonotype: The antigen remains unidentified.

Study-wide results and limits: The VDJdb matching leaned toward anti-spike CD8 responses and overlooked private and CD4 specificities.

Individually, cDNA molecules had unique molecular identifiers attached to them. TCRdb recomputed calls from the 5' RACE reads with MiXCR, one row per CDR3 protein. Of about 77,000 distinct CDR3 sequences listed, around 8.7% were seen once; the top ten hold about 4.8%. Germline CDR1 MNHEY, CDR2 SMNVEV (reference sequence). The CDR3 loop spans 14 amino acids. The germline V and J ends were trimmed by 5 bases and 5 bases, with 12 bases remaining between them. V is TRBV27 and J is TRBJ1-4; D is ambiguous. The sequence was collected from an adult who was a healthcare worker with PCR-confirmed SARS-CoV-2 infection or an uninfected control (not recorded which). The material sequenced was whole blood. CDR3 nucleotide sequence: TGTGCCAGCAGTCCGGACGGACCCAATGAAAAACTGTTTTTT. It yields the protein CASSPDGPNEKLFF.